This T cell receptor (beta chain) was recovered during a study of cytomegalovirus exposure and HLA in healthy donors. The V and J ends lost 0 bases and 3 bases respectively, with 10 bases between them. The CDR3 is 16 residues long. CDR1 is SGHRS and CDR2 is YFSETQ in the germline V gene. The study ran its PCR with 60 Vbeta and 13 Jbeta primers. Some clones are missing from TCRdb's copy, which holds only in-frame ones; the method was immunoSEQ multiplex PCR. The table has roughly 160,000 clones, approximately 75% seen once. Sequenced: PBMCs. The rearrangement links TRBV5-1 to TRBJ1-6, with D perhaps matching TRBD1 (5 bases). This sequence was found in a young man in good health and CMV-seropositive. In nucleotides, the CDR3 is TGCGCCAGCAGCTTGGAGACAGCGGGCTATAATTCACCCCTCCACTTT. Translated: CASSLETAGYNSPLHF.